Listed here are 10 T cell receptor beta chains from one sample, sequenced in a study of shared clonotypes between healthy human individuals. The assay was immunoSEQ multiplex PCR, and TCRdb's table has in-frame clones only and misses some. The sample includes over 1.4 million clones, 96% of them seen just once. Source material: naive CD4+ T cells sorted from blood. The subset is: CD45RA+ positively selected. The receptor source for this set is a man younger than 45 in good health.

This clone was observed once. The chain joins TRBV5-1 to TRBJ2-2; D gene uncertain. CDR1 and CDR2 from the germline V gene are SGHRS and YFSETQ. The CDR3 spans 14 residues. V was shortened by 6 bases and J by 0 bases, with 9 bases between the two germline ends. Here the CDR3 reads CASTSQANTGELFF. CDR3 coding DNA: TGCGCCAGCACCAGTCAAGCGAACACCGGGGAGCTGTTTTTT.

The chain employs TRBV7-2 and TRBJ2-3; TRBD2 matches 7 bases. The CDR3 length is 16 residues. The ends lost 2 bases at V and 2 bases at J; junction bases unmatched: 7. CDR1 and CDR2 from the germline V gene are SGHTA and FQGNSA. This chain's CDR3 is CASSLYPSGLTDTQYF. CDR3 nucleotides: TGTGCCAGCAGCTTATACCCTAGCGGACTCACAGATACGCAGTATTTT. The full variable domain, its missing parts supplied by reference TRBV7-2 and TRBJ2-3, is GAGVSQSPSNKVTEKGKDVELRCDPISGHTALYWYRQSLGQGLEFLIYFQGNSAPDKSGLPSDRFSAERTGGSVSTLTIQRTQQEDSAVYLCASSLYPSGLTDTQYFGPGTRLTVL.

The chain employs TRBV5-1 and TRBJ2-5; D gene unclear. V was shortened by 1 base and J by 5 bases, with 12 bases between the two germline ends. Germline CDR1 and CDR2: SGHRS and YFSETQ. The CDR3 is made up of 14 amino acids. CDR3 nucleotides: TGCGCCAGCAGCTTGAACATTCTCTCGGAGACCCAGTACTTC. Translated, it gives CASSLNILSETQYF.

The chain carries TRBV14 and TRBJ2-3; no firm D call. There are 13 residues in the CDR3. Germline lookup yields CDR1 SGHDN and CDR2 FVKESK. Trimming removed 4 bases at V and 2 bases at J, with 7 bases between. Here the CDR3 DNA reads TGTGCCAGCAGCCCTGAAATCACAGATACGCAGTATTTT. Protein sequence: CASSPEITDTQYF.

The chain combines TRBV6-5 with TRBJ2-5, with D uncertain. Germline values: CDR1 MNHEY, CDR2 SVGAGI. With 0 bases removed from V and 5 bases from J, the gap between germline ends came to 10 bases. The CDR3 contains 14 residues. The CDR3, as DNA: TGTGCCAGCAGTTACTCGAGAATCGGGGAGACCCAGTACTTC. It codes for CASSYSRIGETQYF.

This rearrangement joins TRBV6-5 to TRBJ2-3; D remains ambiguous. Germline values: CDR1 MNHEY, CDR2 SVGAGI. The CDR3 is 11 amino acids. Trimming shortened V by 6 bases and J by 5 bases, and 6 bases separated the two germline ends. The CDR3 loop reads CASRRGDTQYF. CDR3 bases: TGTGCCAGCAGACGAGGAGATACGCAGTATTTT.

This rearrangement joins TRBV28 to TRBJ1-4; 7 bases align to TRBD1. Germline V gene sequence: CDR1 MDHEN, CDR2 SYDVKM. The CDR3 spans 14 residues. J lost 7 bases, V lost 5 bases, and 7 bases had no gene match. CDR3 bases: TGTGCCAGCAGTCAGGCAGGGGGATTTGAAAAACTGTTTTTT. Translating gives CASSQAGGFEKLFF.

The V gene is TRBV2, the J gene TRBJ2-7; D tentatively fits TRBD1 or TRBD2 (5 bases each). The ends were cut back, 8 bases at V and 5 bases at J, with 19 bases in the middle. The length of the CDR3 is 14 residues. Germline-derived CDR1 and CDR2 are SNHLY and FYNNEI. The CDR3 sequence: CASVRDALSDEQYF. Written as DNA, the CDR3 is TGTGCCAGCGTTCGGGACGCCCTATCCGACGAGCAGTACTTC.

This clone was detected only once. The chain combines TRBV7-6 with TRBJ2-5, with 12 bases fitting TRBD2. CDR3 length: 16 amino acids. Germline assignment: CDR1 SGHVS and CDR2 FNYEAQ. V lost 2 bases to trimming and J lost 4 bases; unmatched junction nucleotides: 5. CDR3 in DNA: TGTGCCAGCAGCTTATGGGCTAGCGGGAGGGGAGAGACCCAGTACTTC. Amino acids: CASSLWASGRGETQYF.

J is TRBJ1-2 and V is TRBV5-4, with unresolved D. Trimming took 0 bases from V and 8 from J, leaving 17 bases between them. Per germline, CDR1 SGHNT and CDR2 YYREEE (reference sequence). This CDR3 has 15 amino acids. CDR3 sequence reads: CASSLDSRPLGGYTF. As DNA, the CDR3 is TGTGCCAGCAGCTTGGACTCACGTCCGCTTGGAGGCTACACCTTC.